These T cell receptor beta chains were read from a single sample in a study of cytomegalovirus exposure and HLA in healthy donors. The table came from immunoSEQ multiplex PCR; TCRdb's copy has only in-frame clones and leaves some out. This table has about 170,000 clones, approximately 85% appearing once. The sequencing input was PBMCs. These receptors were obtained from a man aged 25-45 years in good health and CMV-seropositive. The CDR3 runs from the conserved cysteine through the conserved F or W. The D gene is left open where the match is weak. Clone size is shown for a subset of rows, as once, few, many or a class of expanded clone.

d_gene: TRBD1; j_gene: TRBJ1-2; len: 15; v_gene: TRBV27; abundance: .; CDR3nt: TGTGCCAGCAGTGCCCGGACAGGGGGAACCTATGGCTACACCTTC; CDR3aa: CASSARTGGTYGYTF
d_gene: TRBD1; j_gene: TRBJ1-4; len: 15; v_gene: TRBV6-1; abundance: .; CDR3nt: TGTGCCAGCAGCCGACAGGGGCGGCGGGATGAAAAACTGTTTTTT; CDR3aa: CASSRQGRRDEKLFF
d_gene: TRBD1; j_gene: TRBJ2-5; len: 16; v_gene: TRBV7-2; abundance: .; CDR3nt: TGTGCCAGCAGCTTAAGGGGGCGCCCGAGGGGGGAGACCCAGTACTTC; CDR3aa: CASSLRGRPRGETQYF
d_gene: .; j_gene: TRBJ1-2; len: 15; v_gene: TRBV19; abundance: once; CDR3nt: TGTGCCAGTAGTATGAGCCTCCAAGTCCGGGAGGGCTACACCTTC; CDR3aa: CASSMSLQVREGYTF
d_gene: .; j_gene: TRBJ2-2; len: 15; v_gene: TRBV2; abundance: .; CDR3nt: TGTGCCAGCGGGGGCCTCGCGGGAGAAACCGGGGAGCTGTTTTTT; CDR3aa: CASGGLAGETGELFF
d_gene: .; j_gene: TRBJ2-3; len: 10; v_gene: TRBV2; abundance: .; CDR3nt: TGTGCCAGCACCCTAGATACGCAGTATTTT; CDR3aa: CASTLDTQYF
d_gene: TRBD2; j_gene: TRBJ2-2; len: 16; v_gene: TRBV7-9; abundance: .; CDR3nt: TGTGCCAGCAGCTTCATAGGGCTAGCGGGTACCGGGGAGCTGTTTTTT; CDR3aa: CASSFIGLAGTGELFF
d_gene: TRBD2; j_gene: TRBJ2-7; len: 17; v_gene: TRBV18; abundance: .; CDR3nt: TGTGCCAGCTCACTTCGAGGCACTAGCGGGACTCCTTACGAGCAGTACTTC; CDR3aa: CASSLRGTSGTPYEQYF
d_gene: TRBD2; j_gene: TRBJ2-1; len: 20; v_gene: TRBV14; abundance: .; CDR3nt: TGTGCCAGCAGCCAAGTCGCAGCGGGAGGCTTCCTTAGCTCCTACAATGAGCAGTTCTTC; CDR3aa: CASSQVAAGGFLSSYNEQFF
d_gene: .; j_gene: TRBJ2-5; len: 15; v_gene: TRBV4-1; abundance: once; CDR3nt: TGCGCCAGCAGCCAAACTACTAAAACAGGGGAGACCCAGTACTTC; CDR3aa: CASSQTTKTGETQYF
d_gene: TRBD2; j_gene: TRBJ2-1; len: 14; v_gene: TRBV5-4; abundance: once; CDR3nt: TGTGCCAGCAGCTTCGGGACTAGCATAAATGAGCAGTTCTTC; CDR3aa: CASSFGTSINEQFF
d_gene: .; j_gene: TRBJ2-3; len: 15; v_gene: TRBV9; abundance: .; CDR3nt: TGTGCCAGCAGCGTTTATTCGGACCGGGAAGATACGCAGTATTTT; CDR3aa: CASSVYSDREDTQYF
d_gene: .; j_gene: TRBJ2-2; len: 16; v_gene: TRBV21-1; abundance: .; CDR3nt: TGTGCCAGCAGCAGAGGACTAGCGGCAAACACCGGGGAGCTGTTTTTT; CDR3aa: CASSRGLAANTGELFF
d_gene: .; j_gene: TRBJ1-4; len: 12; v_gene: TRBV7-2; abundance: .; CDR3nt: TGTGCCAGCAGTTCACTCGGTGAAAAACTGTTTTTT; CDR3aa: CASSSLGEKLFF
d_gene: .; j_gene: TRBJ1-2; len: 13; v_gene: TRBV9; abundance: .; CDR3nt: TGTGCCAGCAGCCGGGGGGGCAGCTATGGCTACACCTTC; CDR3aa: CASSRGGSYGYTF